The subject of this entry is one T cell receptor (beta chain). The sample originates from a study of blood T cell repertoires in COVID-19. Under the authors' procedure: By means of reference gene primer amplification, nucleated cell counts were estimated. Sequenced by immunoSEQ multiplex PCR; TCRdb stores in-frame clones only, minus some. V and J calls and clone size are those listed in that table; D and trimming were worked out from the DNA. The sample records over 200,000 clones, roughly 86% being singletons. The CDR3 contains 15 residues. V is TRBV21-1 and J is TRBJ2-2; TRBD2 is the table's D call and was not checked against the DNA. TRBV21-1 is deemed a pseudogene. What was sequenced was peripheral blood. The sequence was collected from a woman in her twenties or thirties with acute or convalescent COVID-19. In DNA form, the CDR3 reads TGTGCCATGGGGAGTAGCGGAGGGAACACCGGGGAGCTGTTTTTT. Translating gives CAMGSSGGNTGELFF.